Listed here is a single TCR beta chain. The antigen is undetermined. This sample was included in a study of T cell responses to AZD1222 COVID-19 vaccine. Sequencing was performed with immunoSEQ multiplex PCR; in TCRdb, only in-frame clones are kept and a portion is missing. The sample consists of 130,000 to 150,000 clones, 90% to 95% of them appearing once. Study-level points and caveats: White British donors predominated, females outnumbered males, and clonal diversity was possibly underestimated. With two AZD1222 doses given, Spike-specific TCR breadth and depth both rose.

Germline V gene sequence: CDR1 SQVTM, CDR2 ANQGSEA. The CDR3 is made up of 12 amino acids. V dropped 1 base and J dropped 4 bases, with 6 bases sitting between them. The chain couples TRBV29-1 to TRBJ2-3; D uncertain. The sequencing here drew on peripheral blood, taken 28 days after the second AZD1222 dose. The receptor was isolated from an adult who received the AZD1222 COVID-19 vaccine. The CDR3 is CSVEGVADTQYF. DNA for the CDR3: TGCAGCGTTGAAGGGGTCGCAGATACGCAGTATTTT.